The T cell receptor (beta chain) under discussion was sequenced for a study of Graves' ophthalmopathy and Graves' hyperthyroidism. Study-level background: Ophthalmopathy absent within 18 months of follow-up marked hyperthyroidism as stable. Study-level points and caveats: Researchers report that a 13-signature model separated ophthalmopathy from stable hyperthyroidism, posting 85% to 90% sensitivity and roughly 81% specificity. The model predicted ophthalmopathy progression with over 60% sensitivity and approximately 72% specificity. Appearing in blood as well were most expanded thyroid clonotypes above 0.001 frequency.

This clonotype was recorded many times. The target antigen is unknown. The CDR3 consists of 12 residues. The germline V and J ends were trimmed by 1 base and 11 bases, with 12 bases remaining between them. From germline, CDR1 is SGHTS and CDR2 YDEGEE. Researchers took RNA transcripts and amplified TCR beta CDR3 regions from them. Following a first-round RT-PCR that used HTBI primers, a second-round multiplex PCR was carried out. TCRdb itself ran the multiplex PCR reads through MiXCR, one entry per CDR3 protein. The sample records around 1,000,000 distinct CDR3 sequences, less than 45% being singletons.

The J gene is TRBJ1-1, the V gene TRBV5-8, with a possible D match to TRBD1 (5 bases). The material sequenced was peripheral blood or thyroid tissue (not recorded which). The TCR comes from an adult man with Graves' hyperthyroidism. Here the CDR3 DNA reads TGTGCCAGCAGCTTGCGGGGGAACGCGGCTTTCTTT. Amino acids: CASSLRGNAAFF. The full variable domain, its missing parts supplied by reference TRBV5-8 and TRBJ1-1, is EAGVTQSPTHLIKTRGQQATLRCSPISGHTSVYWYQQALGLGLQFLLWYDEGEERNRGNFPPRFSGRQFPNYSSELNVNALELEDSALYLCASSLRGNAAFFGQGTRLTVV.